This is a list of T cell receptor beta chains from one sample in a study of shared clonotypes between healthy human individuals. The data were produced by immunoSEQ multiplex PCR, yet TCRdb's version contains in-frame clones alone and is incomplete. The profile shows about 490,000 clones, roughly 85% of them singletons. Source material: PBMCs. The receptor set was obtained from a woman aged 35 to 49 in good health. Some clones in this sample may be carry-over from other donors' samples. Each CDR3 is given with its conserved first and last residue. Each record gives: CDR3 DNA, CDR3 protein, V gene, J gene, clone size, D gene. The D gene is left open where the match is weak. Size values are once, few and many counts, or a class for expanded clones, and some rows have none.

TGCGCCAGCAGCCGACAGGGGCGCGGGGGCACTGAAGCTTTCTTT	CASSRQGRGGTEAFF	TRBV4-1	TRBJ1-1	NA	TRBD1
TGTGCCAGCAGTTGGGTCCGCGGGACTCCCTATGTAGTGGCCCAGTACTTC	CASSWVRGTPYVVAQYF	TRBV28	TRBJ2-5	NA	NA
TGTGCCAGCTCGTACAAGGGGCGGGCGAGCACAGATACGCAGTATTTT	CASSYKGRASTDTQYF	TRBV5-6	TRBJ2-3	NA	NA
TGTGCCTGGAGTGTGAGTTCCTACGAGCAGTACTTC	CAWSVSSYEQYF	TRBV30	TRBJ2-7	NA	NA
TGTGCCAGCAGCTTTTACAGCGAATCCTACGAGCAGTACTTC	CASSFYSESYEQYF	TRBV7-9	TRBJ2-7	once	NA
TGTGCCAGCAGCTCCCACAGGGGATGGGGGGAGCAGTACTTC	CASSSHRGWGEQYF	TRBV7-6	TRBJ2-7	NA	TRBD1
TGCGCCAGCAGCTTGGCTCAGAACACAGATACGCAGTATTTT	CASSLAQNTDTQYF	TRBV5-1	TRBJ2-3	NA	NA
TGTGCCAGCAGCTTGGGGCGGTCCTACGAGCAGTACTTC	CASSLGRSYEQYF	TRBV7-8	TRBJ2-7	NA	NA
TGTGCCAGCAGCTTAACGGGCGGCCCCGGGGAGCTGTTTTTT	CASSLTGGPGELFF	TRBV7-3	TRBJ2-2	NA	NA
TGTGCCAGTAGCCAGAAGAGGGGCTATACGCAGTATTTT	CASSQKRGYTQYF	TRBV19	TRBJ2-3	many	NA
TGTGCCAGCAGCTTAAGCGGGACAAGCACAGATACGCAGTATTTT	CASSLSGTSTDTQYF	TRBV7-3	TRBJ2-3	NA	NA
TGTGCCAGCAGCGTAGAATCAGGGGTATCACCCCTCCACTTT	CASSVESGVSPLHF	TRBV7-8	TRBJ1-6	NA	NA
TGTGCCAGCAGCTTAGAAGCGGGAGTGGGCGAGCAGTACTTC	CASSLEAGVGEQYF	TRBV11-2	TRBJ2-7	once	TRBD2
TGTGCCAGCAGTCAAACCACGCAGCTAAACTATGGCTACACCTTC	CASSQTTQLNYGYTF	TRBV28	TRBJ1-2	NA	NA
TGTGCCAGCAGCAAAAGGGTGTGGGCTAGGGAGACCCAGTACTTC	CASSKRVWARETQYF	TRBV21-1	TRBJ2-5	NA	NA
TGTGCCAGCAGCCGAGGGTCGGGAGGCGAGCAGTACTTC	CASSRGSGGEQYF	TRBV7-8	TRBJ2-7	NA	TRBD2